What follows are 6 T cell receptor beta chains derived from one specimen sequenced in a study of T cell responses to AZD1222 COVID-19 vaccine. Here immunoSEQ multiplex PCR was the method, and the copy in TCRdb shows in-frame clones only, minus some. The sample includes about 97,000 clones, around 89% seen only once; the top ten take approximately 7.5%. This specimen was peripheral blood, taken on day 0 of AZD1222 vaccination. These receptors originate from an adult in good health.

The chain recombines TRBV11-3 with TRBJ2-1, with unresolved D. The length of the CDR3 is 13 residues. Germline assignment: CDR1 SGHNT and CDR2 YENEEA. V was pared by 1 base and J by 3 bases, with 4 bases between. The CDR3 sequence is CASSLGIYNEQFF. The CDR3 coding sequence is TGTGCCAGCAGCTTAGGGATCTACAATGAGCAGTTCTTC.

The chain carries TRBV28 and TRBJ1-2; D is perhaps TRBD1 (6 bases). V was trimmed by 10 bases and J by 3 bases, leaving 24 bases between them. The CDR3 loop spans 16 amino acids. Germline V gives CDR1 MDHEN, CDR2 SYDVKM. The CDR3 sequence is CAIPDPRGAEYYGYTF. The CDR3 bases are TGTGCCATCCCGGACCCTAGGGGGGCGGAATACTATGGCTACACCTTC.

In its sample, this clone was seen once. The rearrangement links TRBV29-1 to TRBJ1-3; no definite D call. Germline lookup yields CDR1 SQVTM and CDR2 ANQGSEA. The V and J ends lost 1 base and 3 bases respectively, with 1 base between them. The CDR3 is 11 amino acids. CDR3 amino acids: CSVEGGNTIYF. The CDR3 bases are TGCAGCGTTGAAGGTGGAAACACCATATATTTT. Using reference TRBV29-1 and TRBJ1-3 for the parts outside the CDR3, the full variable domain is SAVISQKPSRDICQRGTSLTIQCQVDSQVTMMFWYRQQPGQSLTLIATANQGSEATYESGFVIDKFPISRPNLTFSTLTVSNMSPEDSSIYLCSVEGGNTIYFGEGSWLTVV.

This clone was detected only once. The chain combines TRBV5-3 with TRBJ1-4; the match to TRBD1 covers 8 bases. TRBV5-3 is filed as an ORF, its function uncertain. Trimming removed 3 bases from V and 2 bases from J; junction bases left unmatched: 6. The CDR3 has 16 residues. The CDR3 here is CARSWNRGRTNEKLFF. CDR3 coding DNA: TGTGCCAGAAGCTGGAACAGGGGGAGGACTAATGAAAAACTGTTTTTT.

The J gene is TRBJ1-1, the V gene TRBV10-3, with D unclear. This CDR3 is built from 11 residues. CDR1 is ENHRY and CDR2 is SYGVKD in the germline V gene. V lost 1 base and J 7 bases, leaving 4 bases between the germline ends. The CDR3 sequence: CAISELGEAFF. CDR3 nucleotide sequence: TGTGCCATCAGTGAGTTGGGTGAAGCTTTCTTT.

This clone was counted between two and nine times. The rearrangement uses TRBV30 and TRBJ2-3, with 9 positions matching TRBD1. Looked up from germline, CDR1 is GTSNPN and CDR2 is SVGIG (reference sequence). The CDR3 has 15 residues. Losses at the gene ends were 0 bases for V and 8 bases for J; bases not matched to a gene: 9. CDR3: CAWSVQIGQGTTQYF. The DNA of the CDR3 is TGTGCCTGGAGTGTACAAATAGGACAGGGGACTACGCAGTATTTT.